The following is a TCR beta chain sequence with its context. No antigen is known for it. The data originate from a study of cytomegalovirus exposure and HLA in healthy donors. The wider study: Out of about 410 genotyped donors, about 80% belonged to the Caucasian-associated ancestry cluster.

Primers for the PCR totalled 60 Vbeta and 13 Jbeta. TCRdb's table, derived via immunoSEQ multiplex PCR, lists solely in-frame clones and lacks some. The table gives approximately 30,000 clones; the top ten clones make up under 2% of it. Study findings and constraints: Among TCR sequences, most were rare, though some public TCRs appeared in many donors.

This receptor was taken from a middle-aged woman in good health and CMV-seropositive. The sequencing sample was made of PBMCs.

CDR3 nucleotide sequence: TGTGCCAGCAGCCCCCCCGGGGGCGAGCAGTACTTC. Protein sequence: CASSPPGGEQYF. This chain links TRBV11-3 with TRBJ2-7, with TRBD2 as a possible D gene (6 bases). This CDR3 has 12 residues. Trimming pared 5 bases from V and 6 bases from J, leaving 11 bases between. Germline V gene data show CDR1 as SGHNT and CDR2 as YENEEA.